The source of this T cell receptor (beta chain) is a study of blood T cell repertoires in COVID-19. Study details: The samples span acute and convalescent COVID-19 from the United States, Italy and Spain.

Clones were read by immunoSEQ multiplex PCR, and TCRdb kept only the in-frame ones, dropping some. The sample lists about 53,000 clones; about 88% were seen once. This CDR3 contains 16 residues. The germline CDR1 and CDR2 sequences are ENHRY and SYGVKD. The V and J ends lost 5 bases and 2 bases respectively, with 16 bases between them. Material for sequencing was peripheral blood. The TCR sequence derives from a man in his 60s with active COVID-19. The genes are TRBV10-3 and TRBJ1-3; D remains ambiguous. The CDR3 nucleotides are TGTGCCATCAGTCTTGGAGAGGGTGTACCTGGAAACACCATATATTTT. Encoded protein: CAISLGEGVPGNTIYF.